This entry is about one TCR beta chain. The table lists this clone with a count of one. The target of this receptor is not known. The record has no base qualities; no much larger clone is one base away. Patients with a history of autoimmune disease or receiving systemic immunosuppression were excluded from the trial. In every dose cohort, peripheral blood was drawn for TCR sequencing at baseline, cycle 4 day 1, and cycle 7 day 1. Samples came from an open-label, multicenter, first-in-human phase I dose-escalation trial of ivuxolimab. Adults with locally advanced or metastatic head and neck squamous cell, hepatocellular, melanoma or renal cell carcinoma were enrolled in the trial. Before TCR sequencing, CD4+ T cells and CD8+ T cells were sorted from peripheral blood as separate populations. The CDR3 numbers 14 residues from cysteine through phenylalanine. The retained sequence is limited to the CDR3, 42 bases, with the frame set at the first base. As encoded in the germline V gene (reference sequence), CDR1 is LNHDA while CDR2 is SQIVND. Trimming takes 5 bases from V and 0 bases from J, and the germline ends sit 9 bases apart.

The data stem from a study of OX40 agonist ivuxolimab in advanced cancers. At the level of the whole study: Ivuxolimab was a fully human IgG2 agonistic monoclonal antibody targeting the costimulatory receptor OX40 (CD134). Partial responses were achieved by three dose-escalation patients, of whom one had hepatocellular carcinoma and two had cutaneous melanoma. Peripheral TCRbeta sequencing was intended to test whether TCR sequence diversity was altered and clonal T-cell expansion was caused by ivuxolimab. Among the roughly 50 dose-escalation patients, roughly 20 had hepatocellular carcinoma, roughly 15 melanoma, 9 renal cell carcinoma and 9 head and neck cancer. The monotherapy dose-escalation portion (N of about 49 patients) of the phase I ivuxolimab trial is reported in the paper. Patients were allowed to have had prior anti-PD-1, anti-PD-L1 or anti-CTLA-4 therapy, and 30% to 40% of the dose-escalation patients had previously received checkpoint inhibitors. Intravenous ivuxolimab was administered to patients every 2 weeks at six dose levels: 0.01, 0.1, 0.3, 1.5, 3 and 10 mg/kg. The dose-escalation cohort was roughly 83% male with a mean age of approximately 60 years, ranging from roughly 20 to 80.

To sequence the TCRbeta CDR3 region, genomic DNA was isolated from the sorted cells. TCRbeta CDR3 regions were sequenced using the immunoSEQ Assay. Not all clones reach the TCRdb copy of this immuneACCESS table, which keeps in-frame sequences only. Checked studies attribute under half of the gap to unresolved V genes and leave the rest unexplained. In all, the sample holds about 96,000 clones, and under 85% of those were seen once. The leading ten clones occupy less than 6% of the sample. Results and caveats for the whole study, not just this receptor: Clonal expansion of both CD4+ and CD8+ blood T cells was observed from baseline to week 6 at doses 0.1 to 3.0 mg/kg. Partial responders in the 0.1-3.0 mg/kg groups had among the lowest normalized peripheral clonal expansion, especially among CD8+ T cells. On average, CD8+ T cells showed more expanded clones than CD4+ T cells after ivuxolimab. The antigen specificity of the peripheral T cells that underwent clonal expansion was not determined. Low levels of normalized T-cell clonal expansion were also seen in some nonresponding patients.

The receptor was derived from an adult with an advanced solid tumor such as melanoma, head and neck, liver or kidney cancer. The V and J genes are TRBV19 and TRBJ2-3, with no D gene named confidently. The starting material was CD4+ or CD8+ T cells sorted from blood, obtained in a trial of the OX40 agonist ivuxolimab. The encoded CDR3 is CASSLTLSTDTQYF. The DNA reads as follows: TGTGCCAGTAGTTTGACACTGAGCACAGATACGCAGTATTTT.